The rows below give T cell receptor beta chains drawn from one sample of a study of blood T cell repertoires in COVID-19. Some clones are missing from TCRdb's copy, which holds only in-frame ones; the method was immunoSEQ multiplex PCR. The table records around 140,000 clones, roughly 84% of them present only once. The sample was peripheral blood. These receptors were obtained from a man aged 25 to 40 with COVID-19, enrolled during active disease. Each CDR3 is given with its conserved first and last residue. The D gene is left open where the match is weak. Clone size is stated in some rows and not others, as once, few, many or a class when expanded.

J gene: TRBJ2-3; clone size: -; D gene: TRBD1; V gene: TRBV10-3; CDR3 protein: CAISEPKVQGAGDTQYF; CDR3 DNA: TGTGCCATCAGTGAGCCGAAGGTACAGGGGGCAGGAGATACGCAGTATTTT
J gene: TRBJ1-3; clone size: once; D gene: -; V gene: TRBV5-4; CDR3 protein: CASSLEGGNTIYF; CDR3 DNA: TGTGCCAGCAGCTTGGAGGGGGGAAACACCATATATTTT
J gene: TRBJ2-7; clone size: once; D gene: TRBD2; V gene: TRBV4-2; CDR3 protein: CASSQDQSGASYEQYF; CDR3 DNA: TGTGCCAGCAGCCAAGATCAAAGCGGGGCCTCCTACGAGCAGTACTTC
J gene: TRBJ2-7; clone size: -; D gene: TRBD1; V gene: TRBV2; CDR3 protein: CASIKGQAIYEQYF; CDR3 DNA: TGTGCCAGCATCAAAGGACAGGCCATCTACGAGCAGTACTTC
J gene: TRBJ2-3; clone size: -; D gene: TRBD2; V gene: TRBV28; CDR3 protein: CASSSAGVGGTQYF; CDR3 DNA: TGTGCCAGCAGTTCAGCGGGAGTGGGGGGTACGCAGTATTTT
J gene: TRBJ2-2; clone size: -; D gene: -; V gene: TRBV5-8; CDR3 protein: CASSLIIDTGELFF; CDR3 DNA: TGTGCCAGCAGCTTAATAATCGACACCGGGGAGCTGTTTTTT
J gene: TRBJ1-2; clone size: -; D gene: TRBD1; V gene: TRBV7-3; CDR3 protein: CASSLTGGKGGYTF; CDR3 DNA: TGTGCCAGCAGCTTAACAGGGGGCAAGGGTGGCTACACCTTC
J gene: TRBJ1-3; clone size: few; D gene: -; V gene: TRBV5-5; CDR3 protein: CASSPSPGSGNTIYF; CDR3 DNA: TGTGCCAGCAGCCCCTCCCCCGGGTCTGGAAACACCATATATTTT
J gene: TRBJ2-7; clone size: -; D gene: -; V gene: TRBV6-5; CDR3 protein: CASSQGSYEQYF; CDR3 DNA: TGTGCCAGCAGTCAGGGGAGCTACGAGCAGTACTTC
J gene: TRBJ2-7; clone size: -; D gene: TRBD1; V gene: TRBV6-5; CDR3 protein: CASTGDSYYEQYF; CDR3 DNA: TGTGCCAGCACTGGGGACAGTTACTACGAGCAGTACTTC
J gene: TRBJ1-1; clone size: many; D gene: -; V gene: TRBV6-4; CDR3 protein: CASSDSAEQTEAFF; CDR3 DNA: TGTGCCAGCAGTGACTCGGCGGAGCAGACTGAAGCTTTCTTT
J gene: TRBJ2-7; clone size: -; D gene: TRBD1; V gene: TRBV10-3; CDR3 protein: CAIRGDRGVNEQYF; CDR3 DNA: TGTGCCATCAGAGGGGACAGGGGAGTCAACGAGCAGTACTTC
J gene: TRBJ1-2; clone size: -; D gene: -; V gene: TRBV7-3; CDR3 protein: CASSLRGSYGYTF; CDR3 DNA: TGTGCCAGCAGCTTAAGGGGCAGCTATGGCTACACCTTC
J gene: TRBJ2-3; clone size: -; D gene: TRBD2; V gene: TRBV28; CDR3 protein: CASSLVREFTDTQYF; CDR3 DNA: TGTGCCAGCAGTTTAGTGCGGGAGTTCACAGATACGCAGTATTTT
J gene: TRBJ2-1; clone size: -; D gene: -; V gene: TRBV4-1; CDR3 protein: CASSQDRGTGYNEQFF; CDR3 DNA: TGCGCCAGCAGCCAAGATCGGGGTACGGGTTACAATGAGCAGTTCTTC
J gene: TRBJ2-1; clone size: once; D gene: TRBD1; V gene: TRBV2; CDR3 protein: CASSLDRGPFGEQFF; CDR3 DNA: TGTGCCAGCAGTTTGGACAGGGGCCCTTTCGGTGAGCAGTTCTTC
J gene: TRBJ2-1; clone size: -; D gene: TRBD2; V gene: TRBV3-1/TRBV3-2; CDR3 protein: CASRGTSGRSGSYNEQFF; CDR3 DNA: TGTGCCAGCCGGGGGACTAGCGGGAGGTCTGGCTCCTACAATGAGCAGTTCTTC
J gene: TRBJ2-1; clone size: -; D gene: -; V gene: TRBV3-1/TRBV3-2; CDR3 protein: CASSQRLALNEQFF; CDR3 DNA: TGTGCCAGCAGCCAAAGGCTAGCGCTGAATGAGCAGTTCTTC
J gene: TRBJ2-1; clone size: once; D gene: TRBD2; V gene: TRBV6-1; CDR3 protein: CASSEQGTRVNEQFF; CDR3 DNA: TGTGCCAGCAGTGAACAGGGGACTAGGGTCAATGAGCAGTTCTTC
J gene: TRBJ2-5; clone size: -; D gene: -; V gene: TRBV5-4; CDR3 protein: CASSQRLEQETQYF; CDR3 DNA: TGTGCCAGCAGCCAAAGACTAGAGCAAGAGACCCAGTACTTC
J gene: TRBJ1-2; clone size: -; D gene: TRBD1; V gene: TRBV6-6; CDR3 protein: CASVTRDRGGYTF; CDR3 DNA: TGTGCCAGCGTTACCCGGGACAGAGGGGGCTACACCTTC
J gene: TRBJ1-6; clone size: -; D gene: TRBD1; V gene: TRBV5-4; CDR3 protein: CASSLGPDRANSPLHF; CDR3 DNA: TGTGCCAGCAGCTTAGGTCCGGACAGGGCCAATTCACCCCTCCACTTT
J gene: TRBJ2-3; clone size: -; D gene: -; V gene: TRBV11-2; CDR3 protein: CASSYGTATDTQYF; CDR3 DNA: TGTGCCAGCAGCTACGGGACTGCCACAGATACGCAGTATTTT
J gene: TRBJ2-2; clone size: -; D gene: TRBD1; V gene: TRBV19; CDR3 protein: CASSIVRDRRGTGELFF; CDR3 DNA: TGTGCCAGTAGTATTGTCCGGGACAGGCGGGGTACCGGGGAGCTGTTTTTT
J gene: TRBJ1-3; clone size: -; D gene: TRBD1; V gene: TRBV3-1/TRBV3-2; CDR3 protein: CASSQGGTGGNTIYF; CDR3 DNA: TGTGCCAGCAGCCAAGGCGGGACAGGGGGAAACACCATATATTTT
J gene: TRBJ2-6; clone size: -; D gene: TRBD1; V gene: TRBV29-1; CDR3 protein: CSVETGVSSGANVLTF; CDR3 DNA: TGCAGCGTTGAAACAGGGGTGAGCTCTGGGGCCAACGTCCTGACTTTC
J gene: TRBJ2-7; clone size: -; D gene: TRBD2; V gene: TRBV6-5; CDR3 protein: CASTLSGAGPHEQYF; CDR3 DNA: TGTGCCAGCACCCTTAGCGGGGCGGGCCCCCACGAGCAGTACTTC
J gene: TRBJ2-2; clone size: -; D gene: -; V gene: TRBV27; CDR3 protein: CASSRNWGSETGELFF; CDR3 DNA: TGTGCCAGCAGCCGTAATTGGGGCTCGGAGACCGGGGAGCTGTTTTTT
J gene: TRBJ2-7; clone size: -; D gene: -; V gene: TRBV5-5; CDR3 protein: CASSLRGYEQYF; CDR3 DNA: TGTGCCAGCAGCTTGCGGGGCTACGAGCAGTACTTC
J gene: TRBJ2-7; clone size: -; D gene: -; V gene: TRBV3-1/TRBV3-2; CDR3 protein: CASSQDRGLHYEQYF; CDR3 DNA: TGTGCCAGCAGCCAAGATAGGGGCCTTCATTACGAGCAGTACTTC
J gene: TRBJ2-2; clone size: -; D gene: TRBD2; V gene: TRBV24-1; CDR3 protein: CATSDAPHPSGRYTGELFF; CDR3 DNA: TGTGCCACCAGTGATGCCCCGCACCCTAGCGGCCGATACACCGGGGAGCTGTTTTTT
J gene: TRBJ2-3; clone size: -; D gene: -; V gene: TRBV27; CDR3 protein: CASGGANTQYF; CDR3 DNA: TGTGCCAGCGGGGGCGCAAATACGCAGTATTTT
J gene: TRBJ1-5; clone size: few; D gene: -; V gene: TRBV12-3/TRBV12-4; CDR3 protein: CASSRHDQPQHF; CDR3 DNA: TGTGCCAGCAGTCGACATGATCAGCCCCAGCATTTT
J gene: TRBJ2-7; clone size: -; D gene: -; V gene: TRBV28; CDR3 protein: CASKTGPYEQYF; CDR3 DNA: TGTGCCAGTAAGACAGGACCCTACGAGCAGTACTTC
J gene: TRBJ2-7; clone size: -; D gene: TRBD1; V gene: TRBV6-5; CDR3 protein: CASSYSPGGYEQYF; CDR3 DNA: TGTGCCAGCAGTTACTCGCCAGGGGGCTACGAGCAGTACTTC
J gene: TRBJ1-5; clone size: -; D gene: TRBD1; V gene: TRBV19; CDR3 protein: CASSRSAGGSNQPQHF; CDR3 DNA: TGTGCCAGTAGTAGATCGGCAGGGGGGTCCAATCAGCCCCAGCATTTT
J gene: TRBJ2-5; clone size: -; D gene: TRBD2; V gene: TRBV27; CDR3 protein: CASSLRGLAGGPGETQYF; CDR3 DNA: TGTGCCAGCAGTTTAAGGGGACTAGCGGGAGGGCCCGGGGAGACCCAGTACTTC
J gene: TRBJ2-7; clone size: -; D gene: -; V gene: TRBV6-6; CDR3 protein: CASSYGGSGYEQYF; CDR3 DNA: TGTGCCAGCAGTTACGGGGGTAGCGGCTACGAGCAGTACTTC
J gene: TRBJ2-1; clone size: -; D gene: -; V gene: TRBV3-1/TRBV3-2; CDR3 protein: CASSQGGVANGQFF; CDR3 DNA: TGTGCCAGCAGCCAAGGCGGGGTTGCGAATGGGCAGTTCTTC
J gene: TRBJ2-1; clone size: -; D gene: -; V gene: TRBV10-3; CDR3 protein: CAIGARTAYNEQFF; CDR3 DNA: TGTGCCATCGGGGCCCGGACAGCCTACAATGAGCAGTTCTTC
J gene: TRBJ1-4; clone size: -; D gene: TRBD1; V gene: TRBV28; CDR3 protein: CAIGTVATNEKLFF; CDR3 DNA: TGTGCCATCGGGACAGTAGCAACTAATGAAAAACTGTTTTTT
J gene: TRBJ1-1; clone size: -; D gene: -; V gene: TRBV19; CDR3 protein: CASSDTGYFGAFF; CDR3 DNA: TGTGCCAGTAGTGATACAGGGTATTTTGGAGCTTTCTTT
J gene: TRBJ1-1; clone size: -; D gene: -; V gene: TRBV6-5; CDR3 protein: CASREVPTTPEAFF; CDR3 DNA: TGTGCCAGCAGAGAGGTCCCGACGACCCCAGAAGCTTTCTTT
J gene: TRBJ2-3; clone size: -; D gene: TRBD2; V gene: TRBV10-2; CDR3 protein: CASSDHGTSGKGDTQYF; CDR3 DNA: TGCGCCAGCAGTGACCACGGGACTAGCGGGAAAGGAGATACGCAGTATTTT
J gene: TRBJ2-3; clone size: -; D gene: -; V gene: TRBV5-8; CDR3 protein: CASKLRQGLPTDTQYF; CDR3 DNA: TGTGCCAGCAAACTTCGACAGGGACTCCCCACAGATACGCAGTATTTT
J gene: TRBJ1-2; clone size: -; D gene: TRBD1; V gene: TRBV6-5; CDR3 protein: CASSSGTGGMVVGYTF; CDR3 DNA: TGTGCCAGCAGTTCCGGGACAGGGGGCATGGTGGTAGGCTACACCTTC
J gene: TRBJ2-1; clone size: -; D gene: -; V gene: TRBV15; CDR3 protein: CATRDWRVGEQFF; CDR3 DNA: TGTGCCACCAGGGACTGGCGGGTTGGTGAGCAGTTCTTC
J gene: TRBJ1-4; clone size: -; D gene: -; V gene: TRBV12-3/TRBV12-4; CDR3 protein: CASSLDQVKLFF; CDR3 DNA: TGTGCCAGCAGTTTAGACCAGGTGAAACTGTTTTTT
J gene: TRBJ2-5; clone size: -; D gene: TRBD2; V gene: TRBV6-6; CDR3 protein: CASSRSALAGGPLGTQYF; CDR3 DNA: TGTGCCAGCAGTCGATCCGCCTTAGCGGGAGGTCCGTTGGGGACCCAGTACTTC
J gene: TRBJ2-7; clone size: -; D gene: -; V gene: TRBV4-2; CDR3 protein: CASSQTTGRGEQYF; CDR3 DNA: TGTGCCAGCAGCCAAACCACGGGGCGGGGCGAGCAGTACTTC
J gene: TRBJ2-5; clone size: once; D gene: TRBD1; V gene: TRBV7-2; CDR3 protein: CASSATGTGGGETQYF; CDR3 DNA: TGTGCCAGCAGCGCAACCGGGACAGGGGGCGGGGAGACCCAGTACTTC
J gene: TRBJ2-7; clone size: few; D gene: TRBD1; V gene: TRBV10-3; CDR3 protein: CAISGGGGQYF; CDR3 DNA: TGTGCCATCAGTGGAGGGGGCGGGCAGTACTTC
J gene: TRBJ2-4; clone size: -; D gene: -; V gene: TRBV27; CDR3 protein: CASSLQGEKNIQYF; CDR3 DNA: TGTGCCAGCAGTTTGCAAGGGGAAAAGAACATTCAGTACTTC
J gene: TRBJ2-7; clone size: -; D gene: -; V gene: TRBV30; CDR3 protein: CAWSVSGPRQYF; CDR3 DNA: TGTGCCTGGAGTGTCAGTGGGCCCAGGCAGTACTTC
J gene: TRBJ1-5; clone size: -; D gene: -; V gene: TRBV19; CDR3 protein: CATVRRGLISRPQHF; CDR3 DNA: TGTGCCACAGTAAGACGGGGGTTGATCAGTAGGCCCCAGCATTTT
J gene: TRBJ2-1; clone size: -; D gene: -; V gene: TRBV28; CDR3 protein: CASRTGSDSNEQFF; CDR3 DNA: TGTGCCAGCAGGACCGGGAGTGATAGCAATGAGCAGTTCTTC
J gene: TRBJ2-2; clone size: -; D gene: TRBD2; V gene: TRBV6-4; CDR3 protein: CASKPRGVDYTGELFF; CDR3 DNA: TGTGCCAGCAAACCCCGGGGGGTCGACTACACCGGGGAGCTGTTTTTT
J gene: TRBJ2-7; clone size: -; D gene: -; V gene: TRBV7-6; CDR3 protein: CASSVGTAGEQYF; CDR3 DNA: TGTGCCAGCAGCGTCGGGACGGCGGGGGAGCAGTACTTC